Each of the 2 T cell receptor beta chains below was sequenced from the same sample in a study of cytomegalovirus exposure and HLA in healthy donors. In the PCR, 60 Vbeta and 13 Jbeta primers were used. Sequenced by immunoSEQ multiplex PCR; TCRdb stores in-frame clones only, minus some. The sample yields 250,000 to 350,000 clones, roughly 90% seen once. Sequencing input: PBMCs. The receptors come from a man aged 40-50 years in good health and CMV-seropositive.

This chain connects TRBV5-1 to TRBJ2-7; TRBD2 matches at 10 bases. The CDR3 sequence is 15 residues long. V lost 2 bases, J lost 0 bases, and 2 bases stayed unmatched. Germline loops: CDR1 SGHRS, CDR2 YFSETQ. The CDR3, as DNA: TGCGCCAGCAGCTTAACTAGCGGGAACTCCTACGAGCAGTACTTC. Its translation: CASSLTSGNSYEQYF.

The chain has TRBV28 and TRBJ2-1; TRBD1 aligns across 10 bases. The germline V gene encodes CDR1 MDHEN and CDR2 SYDVKM. The CDR3 is made up of 16 amino acids. Germline trimming cut 6 bases from V and 5 bases from J; bases unmatched to any gene: 10. The CDR3 reads CASSLWDRGANNEQFF. The CDR3 DNA sequence: TGTGCCAGCAGCCTCTGGGACAGGGGTGCCAACAATGAGCAGTTCTTC.